The clone carrying this T cell receptor (beta chain) occurred once. Its antigen is as yet unknown. With a much larger clone just one base away, this may be a read error. The library came from three nested PCR rounds adapted from ARM-PCR protocols. From the multiplex PCR reads, TCRdb called clonotypes with MiXCR, one entry per CDR3 protein. The top ten hold around a fifth of the sample, which has 80,000 to 130,000 distinct CDR3 sequences, less than 75% seen once. The source of the sample is a study of tumor and adjacent non-tumor tissue in lung cancer. In the study overall: There were around 11 adenocarcinoma, a couple of squamous cell carcinoma and 1 small cell lung cancer cases. General study points: In normal lung, the top 100 clones were significantly more dominant than in tumor. Tumor TCR diversity, when higher, was linked to shorter survival.

The CDR3 has 14 residues. RNA was extracted from bulk tissue without any cell sorting. More than 3 cm separated this lung sample from the edge of the tumor. Newly diagnosed lung cancer patients had thoracic surgery in China, August–late 2014, without prior chemotherapy. The V and J genes are TRBV12-3 or TRBV12-4 and TRBJ1-5; D gene unclear. The sequenced sample was distant non-tumor lung tissue. This receptor was identified in a man in his thirties or forties with non-small cell lung cancer. CDR3 coding DNA: TGTGCCAGCAGTCCAGGACTTTACAATCAGTCCCAGCATTTT. Residues: CASSPGLYNQSQHF.